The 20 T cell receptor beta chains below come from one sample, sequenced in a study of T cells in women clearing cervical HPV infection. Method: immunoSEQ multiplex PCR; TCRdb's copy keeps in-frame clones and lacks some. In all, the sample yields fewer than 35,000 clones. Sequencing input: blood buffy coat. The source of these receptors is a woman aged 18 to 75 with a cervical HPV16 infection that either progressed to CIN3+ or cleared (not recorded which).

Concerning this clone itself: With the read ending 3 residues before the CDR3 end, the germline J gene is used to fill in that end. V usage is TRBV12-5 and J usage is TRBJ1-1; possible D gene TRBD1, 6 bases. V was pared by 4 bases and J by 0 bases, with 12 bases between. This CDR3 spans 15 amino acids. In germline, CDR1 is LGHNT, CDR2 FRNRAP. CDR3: CASGYPGVVNTEAFF. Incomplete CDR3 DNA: TGTGCTAGTGGTTACCCAGGGGTGGTGAACACTGAA.

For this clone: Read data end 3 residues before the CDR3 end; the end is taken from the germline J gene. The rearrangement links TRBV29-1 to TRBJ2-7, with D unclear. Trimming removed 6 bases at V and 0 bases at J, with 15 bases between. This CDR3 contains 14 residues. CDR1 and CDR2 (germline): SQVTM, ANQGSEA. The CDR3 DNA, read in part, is TGCAGCGTAGCAATGGGCCTTACCTCCTACGAG. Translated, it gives CSVAMGLTSYE. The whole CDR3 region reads CSVAMGLTSYEQYF.

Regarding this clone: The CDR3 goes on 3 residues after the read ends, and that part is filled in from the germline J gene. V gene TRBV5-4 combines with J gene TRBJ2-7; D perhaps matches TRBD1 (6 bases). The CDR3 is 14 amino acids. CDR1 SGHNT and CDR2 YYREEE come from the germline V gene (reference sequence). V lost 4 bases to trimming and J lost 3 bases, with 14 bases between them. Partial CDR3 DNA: TGTGCCAGCAGCACAAGACAGGAGAACTACGAG. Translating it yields CASSTRQENYE. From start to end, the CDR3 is CASSTRQENYEQYF.

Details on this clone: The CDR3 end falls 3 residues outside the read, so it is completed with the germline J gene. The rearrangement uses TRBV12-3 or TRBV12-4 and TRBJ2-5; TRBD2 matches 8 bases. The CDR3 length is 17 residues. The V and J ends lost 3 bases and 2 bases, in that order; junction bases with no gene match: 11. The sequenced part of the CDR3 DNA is TGTGCCAGCAGTTTTCGAGGTAGCGGGATTCTACAAGAGACC. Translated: CASSFRGSGILQET. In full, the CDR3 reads CASSFRGSGILQETQYF.

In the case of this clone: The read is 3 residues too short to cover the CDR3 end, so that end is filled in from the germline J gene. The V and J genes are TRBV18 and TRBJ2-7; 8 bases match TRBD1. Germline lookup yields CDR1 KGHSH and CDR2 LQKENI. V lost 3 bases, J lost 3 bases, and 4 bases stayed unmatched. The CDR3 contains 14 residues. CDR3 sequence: CASSPRTGIYEQYF. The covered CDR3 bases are TGTGCCAGCTCACCCCGGACAGGGATCTACGAG.

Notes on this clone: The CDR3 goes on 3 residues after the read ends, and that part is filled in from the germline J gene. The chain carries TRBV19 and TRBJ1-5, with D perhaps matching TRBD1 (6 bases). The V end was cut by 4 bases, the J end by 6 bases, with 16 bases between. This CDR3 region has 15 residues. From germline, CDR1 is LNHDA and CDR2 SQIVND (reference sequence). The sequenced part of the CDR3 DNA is TGTGCCAGTAGTACCGCAGGGGCGGCTGCTCAGCCC. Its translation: CASSTAGAAAQP. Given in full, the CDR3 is CASSTAGAAAQPQHF.

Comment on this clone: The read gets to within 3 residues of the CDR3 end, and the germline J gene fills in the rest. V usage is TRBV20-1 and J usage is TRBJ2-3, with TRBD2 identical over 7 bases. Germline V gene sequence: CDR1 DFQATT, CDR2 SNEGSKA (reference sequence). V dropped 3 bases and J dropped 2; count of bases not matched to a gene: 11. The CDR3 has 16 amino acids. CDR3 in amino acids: CSARGVLAGLTDTQYF. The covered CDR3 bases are TGCAGTGCTAGGGGGGTTTTAGCGGGCCTCACAGATACG.

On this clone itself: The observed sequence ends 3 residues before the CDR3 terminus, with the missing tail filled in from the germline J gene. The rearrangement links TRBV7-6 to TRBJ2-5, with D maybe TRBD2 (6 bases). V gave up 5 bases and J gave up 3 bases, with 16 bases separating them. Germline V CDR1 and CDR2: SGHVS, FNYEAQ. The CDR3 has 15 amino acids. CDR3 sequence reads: CASSLPARREETQYF. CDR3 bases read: TGTGCCAGCAGCCTCCCGGCGAGGAGGGAAGAGACC.

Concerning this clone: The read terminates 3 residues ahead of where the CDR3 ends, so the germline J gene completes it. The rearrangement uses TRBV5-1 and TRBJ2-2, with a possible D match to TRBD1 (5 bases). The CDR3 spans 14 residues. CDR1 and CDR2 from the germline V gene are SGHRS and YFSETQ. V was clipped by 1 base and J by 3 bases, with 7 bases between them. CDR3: CASSLIGDTGELFF. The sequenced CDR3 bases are TGCGCCAGCAGCTTGATAGGGGACACCGGGGAG.

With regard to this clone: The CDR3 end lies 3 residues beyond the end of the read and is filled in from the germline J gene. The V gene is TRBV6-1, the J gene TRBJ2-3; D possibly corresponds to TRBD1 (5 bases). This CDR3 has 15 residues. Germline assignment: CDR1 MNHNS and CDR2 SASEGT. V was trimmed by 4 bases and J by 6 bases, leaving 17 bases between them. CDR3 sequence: CASSVWAGRSDTQYF. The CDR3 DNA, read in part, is TGTGCCAGCAGTGTCTGGGCAGGGCGGTCGGATACG.

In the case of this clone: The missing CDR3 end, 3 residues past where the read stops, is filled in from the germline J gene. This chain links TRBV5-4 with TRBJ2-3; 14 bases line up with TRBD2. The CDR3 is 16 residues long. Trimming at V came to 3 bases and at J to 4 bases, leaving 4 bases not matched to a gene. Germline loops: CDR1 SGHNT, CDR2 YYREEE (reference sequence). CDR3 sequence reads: CASSWTSGRYSDTQYF. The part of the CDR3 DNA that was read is TGTGCCAGCAGCTGGACTAGCGGGAGGTACTCAGATACG.

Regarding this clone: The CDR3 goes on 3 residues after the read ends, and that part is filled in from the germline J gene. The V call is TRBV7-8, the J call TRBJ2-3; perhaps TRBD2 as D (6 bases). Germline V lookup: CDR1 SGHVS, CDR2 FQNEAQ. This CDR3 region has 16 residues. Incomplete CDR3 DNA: TGTGCCAGCAGCTTAGTTGGGGGACTGATTCAAGAGACG. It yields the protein CASSLVGGLIQET. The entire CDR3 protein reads CASSLVGGLIQETQYF.

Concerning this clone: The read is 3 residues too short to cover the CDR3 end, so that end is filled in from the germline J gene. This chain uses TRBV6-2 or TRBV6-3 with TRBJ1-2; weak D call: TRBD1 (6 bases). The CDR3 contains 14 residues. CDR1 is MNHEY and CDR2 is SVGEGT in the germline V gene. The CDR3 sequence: CASSRGAGDGGYTF. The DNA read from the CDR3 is TGTGCCAGCAGTAGGGGAGCAGGGGATGGCGGC.

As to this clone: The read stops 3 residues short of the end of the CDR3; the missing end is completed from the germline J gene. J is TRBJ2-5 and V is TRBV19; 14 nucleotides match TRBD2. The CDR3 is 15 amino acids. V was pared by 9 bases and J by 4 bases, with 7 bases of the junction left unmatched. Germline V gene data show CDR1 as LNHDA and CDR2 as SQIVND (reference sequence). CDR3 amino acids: CASTAGLAGVETQYF. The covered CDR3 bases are TGTGCCAGCACAGCGGGACTAGCGGGAGTAGAGACC.

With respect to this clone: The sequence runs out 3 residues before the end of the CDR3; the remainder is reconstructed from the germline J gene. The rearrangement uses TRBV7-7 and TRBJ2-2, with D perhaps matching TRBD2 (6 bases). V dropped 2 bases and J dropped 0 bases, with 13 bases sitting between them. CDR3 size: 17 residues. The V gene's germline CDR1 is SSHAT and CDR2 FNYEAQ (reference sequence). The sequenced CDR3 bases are TGTGCCAGCAGCTTAAGCCCTAGCGCCGCGAACACCGGGGAG. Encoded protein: CASSLSPSAANTGE. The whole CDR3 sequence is CASSLSPSAANTGELFF.

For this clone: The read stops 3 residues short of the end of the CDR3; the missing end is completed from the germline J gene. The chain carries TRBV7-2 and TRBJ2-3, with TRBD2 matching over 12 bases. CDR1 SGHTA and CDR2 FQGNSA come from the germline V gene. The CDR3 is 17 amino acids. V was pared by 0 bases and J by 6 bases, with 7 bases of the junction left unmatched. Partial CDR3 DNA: TGTGCCAGCAGCTTAGCGGGGACTAGCGGGCAGGCGGATACG. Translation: CASSLAGTSGQADT. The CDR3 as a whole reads CASSLAGTSGQADTQYF.

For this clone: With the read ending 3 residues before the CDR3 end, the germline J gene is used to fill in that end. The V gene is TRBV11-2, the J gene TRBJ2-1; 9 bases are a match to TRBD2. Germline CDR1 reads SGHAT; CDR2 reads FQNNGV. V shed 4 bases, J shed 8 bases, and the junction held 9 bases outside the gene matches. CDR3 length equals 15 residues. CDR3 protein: CASSSSAGGFYEQFF. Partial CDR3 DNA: TGTGCCAGCAGCTCCTCTGCGGGGGGGTTCTATGAG.

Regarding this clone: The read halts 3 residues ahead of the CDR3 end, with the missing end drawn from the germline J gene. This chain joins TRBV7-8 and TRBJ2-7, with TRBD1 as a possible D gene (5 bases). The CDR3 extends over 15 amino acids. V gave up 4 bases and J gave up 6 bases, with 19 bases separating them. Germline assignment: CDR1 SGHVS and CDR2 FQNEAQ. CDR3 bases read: TGTGCCAGCAGCTCCCCGTCTGGGCAGGGTGGCGAG. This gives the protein CASSSPSGQGGE. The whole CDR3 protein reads CASSSPSGQGGEQYF.

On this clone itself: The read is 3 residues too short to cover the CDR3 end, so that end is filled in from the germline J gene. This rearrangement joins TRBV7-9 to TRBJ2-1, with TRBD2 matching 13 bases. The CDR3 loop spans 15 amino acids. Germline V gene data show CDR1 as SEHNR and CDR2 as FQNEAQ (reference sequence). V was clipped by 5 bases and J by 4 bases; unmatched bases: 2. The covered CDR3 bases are TGTGCCAGCAGCATACTAGCGGGGGGGTACAATGAG. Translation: CASSILAGGYNE. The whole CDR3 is CASSILAGGYNEQFF.

The part of the CDR3 DNA that was read is TGTGCCAGCAGCGTTTCGACAGGTCTATACACTGAA. Protein: CASSVSTGLYTE. The full CDR3 reads CASSVSTGLYTEAFF. The chain is built from TRBV11-2 and TRBJ1-1; a possible D gene is TRBD1 (6 bases). The read falls 3 residues short of the CDR3 end, and the missing part is taken from the germline J gene. The germline gives CDR1 SGHAT, CDR2 FQNNGV. V shed 5 bases and J shed 3 bases, with 16 bases lying between them. The CDR3 spans 15 residues.